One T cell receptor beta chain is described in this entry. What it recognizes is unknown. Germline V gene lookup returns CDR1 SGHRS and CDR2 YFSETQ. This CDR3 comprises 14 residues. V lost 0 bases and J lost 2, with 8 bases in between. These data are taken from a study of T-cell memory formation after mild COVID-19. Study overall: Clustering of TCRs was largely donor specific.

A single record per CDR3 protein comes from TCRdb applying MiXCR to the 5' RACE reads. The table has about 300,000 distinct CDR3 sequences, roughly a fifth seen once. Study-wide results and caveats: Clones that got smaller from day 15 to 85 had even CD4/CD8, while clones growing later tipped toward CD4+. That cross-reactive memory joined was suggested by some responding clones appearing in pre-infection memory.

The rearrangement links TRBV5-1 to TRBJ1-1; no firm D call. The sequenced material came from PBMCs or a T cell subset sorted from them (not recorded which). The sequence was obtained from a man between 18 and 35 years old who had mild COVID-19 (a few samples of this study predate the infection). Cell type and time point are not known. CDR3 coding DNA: TGCGCCAGCAGCTTGGCTCGGATTAACACTGAAGCTTTCTTT. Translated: CASSLARINTEAFF. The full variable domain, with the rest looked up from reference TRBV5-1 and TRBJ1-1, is KAGVTQTPRYLIKTRGQQVTLSCSPISGHRSVSWYQQTPGQGLQFLFEYFSETQRNKGNFPGRFSGRQFSNSRSEMNVSTLELGDSALYLCASSLARINTEAFFGQGTRLTVV.